One and the same sample provided the 9 T cell receptor beta chains below, sequenced in a study of tumor-infiltrating lymphocytes in primary liver carcinoma. Co-extraction yielded RNA and DNA from roughly 21-30 mg of unsorted bulk tissue. Priming with a constant-region primer yielded TCR beta cDNA from 400 to 500 ng total RNA. ARM-PCR was slightly modified, and three nested multiplex PCR rounds with it gave rise to the TCR beta libraries. The two initial PCR rounds, about 9 cycles each, used TRBV1-TRBV30 forward and C-beta reverse primers. TCRdb analysed the multiplex PCR reads with MiXCR anew, one entry per CDR3 protein. The sample records 95,000 to 150,000 distinct CDR3 sequences, about 59% being singletons. Specimen: liver tumor tissue from sampling region 1. The subset here: tumor region T1, superior pole. Every receptor here comes from a woman aged 60-70 years with primary liver carcinoma and hepatitis B virus infection.

This clonotype has just a few counts. The gene calls are TRBV28 and TRBJ2-3; 7 nucleotides agree with TRBD2. There are 15 residues in the CDR3. Germline loops: CDR1 MDHEN, CDR2 SYDVKM. Trimming took 5 bases from V and 7 from J; bases not matched to a gene: 12. CDR3 sequence: CASSPRGEGGNTQYF. The CDR3, as DNA: TGTGCCAGCAGTCCCCGGGGTGAGGGAGGGAATACGCAGTATTTT.

This chain connects TRBV7-3 to TRBJ2-7; D not resolved. The germline CDR1 and CDR2 sequences are SGHTA and FQGTGA. V lost 3 bases, J lost 6 bases, and 12 bases lay in between. The CDR3 is 13 residues long. CDR3 protein: CASSFHPSSEQYF. CDR3 bases: TGTGCCAGCAGCTTCCATCCTAGTTCCGAGCAGTACTTC.

Details on this clonotype: The junction differs from germline at one of its ends, possibly a read error. The chain is built from TRBV11-2 and TRBJ2-4; D remains ambiguous. The CDR3 is 15 residues long. Germline V gene data show CDR1 as SGHAT and CDR2 as FQNNGV. CDR3 sequence: CPSSLSAPLRNIQCF. The CDR3 nucleotides read TGTCCCAGCAGCTTGAGTGCGCCACTTCGGAACATTCAGTGCTTC.

In the case of this clonotype: Without the conserved terminal phenylalanine or tryptophan, this CDR3 likely stems from a read error. The chain is built from TRBV11-2 and TRBJ2-7; 8 bases fit TRBD2. Germline V gives CDR1 SGHAT, CDR2 FQNNGV. With 4 bases clipped from V and 7 bases from J, the junction kept 15 bases outside the gene matches. The CDR3 spans 16 residues. The CDR3: CASSYGGRTSGNEQYI. The DNA of the CDR3 is TGTGCCAGCAGCTACGGCGGGAGGACCTCGGGAAATGAGCAGTACATC.

The table lists this clonotype with many counts. This rearrangement joins TRBV12-3 or TRBV12-4 to TRBJ1-1, with 8 bases aligning to TRBD1. The V gene end was trimmed by 4 bases and the J gene end by 4 bases; junction bases not matched to a gene: 11. CDR3 length equals 16 residues. CDR3 amino acids: CASSYPPTGVVTEAFF. The CDR3 DNA sequence: TGTGCCAGCAGTTACCCCCCGACAGGGGTCGTCACTGAAGCTTTCTTT.

The genes are TRBV28 and TRBJ2-5; D is unresolved. The CDR3 consists of 12 residues. Trimming cost V 9 bases and J 1 base, with 9 bases left between them. Germline-derived CDR1 and CDR2 are MDHEN and SYDVKM. CDR3 residues: CASGRRQETQYF. The CDR3 nucleotides are TGTGCCAGTGGACGGCGCCAAGAGACCCAGTACTTC.

The rearrangement joins TRBV12-3 or TRBV12-4 to TRBJ2-3; D is unclear. V dropped 5 bases and J dropped 1 base, with 10 bases sitting between them. This CDR3 comprises 14 residues. The CDR3, as DNA: TGTGCCAGCAGTCTCTCCCGAGGCACAGATACGCAGTATTTT. Its protein product is CASSLSRGTDTQYF.

This clonotype has a count of ten or more. This chain joins TRBV12-3 or TRBV12-4 and TRBJ1-5; the D is unclear. V lost 2 bases, J lost 3 bases, and 11 bases lay in between. The CDR3 extends over 15 amino acids. The CDR3 DNA sequence: TGTGCCAGCAGTTTACGTTCCAGTGACAATCAGCCCCAGCATTTT. Amino acid sequence: CASSLRSSDNQPQHF.

This clonotype is classed as medium-sized (0.01 to 0.1%). The chain combines TRBV11-2 with TRBJ2-4; 9 nucleotides align to TRBD2. CDR3 length equals 16 residues. V was clipped by 1 base and J by 8 bases; unmatched bases: 9. Germline V gene data show CDR1 as SGHAT and CDR2 as FQNNGV. The DNA for the CDR3 is TGTGCCAGCAGCTTAGGTAGCGGGAGCACCTCTTACATTCAGTACTTC. It encodes CASSLGSGSTSYIQYF.